The TCR beta chain described here comes from a study of blood T cell repertoires in COVID-19. Turning to the study itself: Researchers got acute and convalescent COVID-19 samples from the United States, Italy and Spain.

Repertoires were generated with immunoSEQ multiplex PCR, while TCRdb's copy carries only in-frame clones and drops some. Among roughly 260,000 clones listed, roughly 86% were seen once. This CDR3 spans 13 amino acids. Germline V gene sequence: CDR1 SGHRS, CDR2 YFSETQ. The V and J ends lost 1 base and 9 bases respectively, with 11 bases between them. This chain connects TRBV5-1 to TRBJ2-1; no firm D call. The receptor was isolated from a man aged 35 to 55 who had recovered from COVID-19. Input material: peripheral blood. The CDR3 is CASSLSVSSEQFF. The CDR3 coding sequence is TGCGCCAGCAGCTTGAGTGTTTCCAGTGAGCAGTTCTTC.